Each of the 2 T cell receptor beta chains below was sequenced from the same sample in a study of blood T cell repertoires in COVID-19. Data came from immunoSEQ multiplex PCR; TCRdb stores just in-frame clones and leaves some out. The sample lists roughly 49,000 clones, 84% occurring once. The sequencing sample was made of peripheral blood. These TCRs come from a man aged 45-65 years with acute or convalescent COVID-19.

V is TRBV19 and J is TRBJ2-2; TRBD2 might be the D (6 bases). V lost 7 bases to trimming and J lost 3 bases, with 12 bases between them. The CDR3 spans 14 residues. Germline V CDR1 and CDR2: LNHDA, SQIVND (reference sequence). This chain's CDR3 is CASMAGFDTGELFF. CDR3 bases: TGTGCCAGTATGGCGGGATTCGACACCGGGGAGCTGTTTTTT.

This clone was seen only a few times. The rearrangement links TRBV3-1 (or the pseudogene TRBV3-2) to TRBJ2-7; TRBD2 agrees at 7 bases. CDR1 and CDR2 (germline): LGHDT, YNNKEL (reference sequence). The CDR3 is made up of 15 amino acids. V dropped 4 bases and J dropped 6; count of bases not matched to a gene: 12. The CDR3 DNA reads as TGTGCCAGCAGCCCGTCGGGGGGTAGAAGGGGCGAGCAGTACTTC. Translation gives CASSPSGGRRGEQYF.